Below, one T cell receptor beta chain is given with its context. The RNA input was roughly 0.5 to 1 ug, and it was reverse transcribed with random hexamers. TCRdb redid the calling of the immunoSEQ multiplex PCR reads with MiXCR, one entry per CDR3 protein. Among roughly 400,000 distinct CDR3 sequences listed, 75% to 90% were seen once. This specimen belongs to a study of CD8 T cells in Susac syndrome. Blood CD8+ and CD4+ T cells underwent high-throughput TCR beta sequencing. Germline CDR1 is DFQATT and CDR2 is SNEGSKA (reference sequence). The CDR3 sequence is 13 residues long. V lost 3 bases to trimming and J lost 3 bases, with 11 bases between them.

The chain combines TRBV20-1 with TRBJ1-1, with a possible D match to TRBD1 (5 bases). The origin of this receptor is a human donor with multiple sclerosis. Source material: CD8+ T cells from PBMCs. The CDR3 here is CSASPGGYTEAFF. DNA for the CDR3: TGCAGTGCTAGCCCCGGGGGATACACTGAAGCTTTCTTT.